This entry is about one T cell receptor beta chain. The V gene lost 6 bases and the J gene lost 4 bases, with 7 bases spanning the gap. Germline V gene lookup returns CDR1 MDHEN and CDR2 SYDVKM. This CDR3 spans 12 amino acids. The data were taken from a study of cytomegalovirus exposure and HLA in healthy donors. The PCR had 60 Vbeta and 13 Jbeta primers. Assay used: immunoSEQ multiplex PCR; TCRdb lists only in-frame clones, some missing. The sample carries 100,000 or so clones, about 78% recorded once. This receptor was identified in a man in his thirties or forties in good health and CMV-seronegative. This chain uses TRBV28 with TRBJ1-5, with unresolved D. The sequencing input was PBMCs. CDR3 sequence: CASSPLNQPQHF. The CDR3 nucleotides are TGTGCCAGCAGCCCCCTGAATCAGCCCCAGCATTTT. The entire variable domain, with the rest obtained from reference TRBV28 and TRBJ1-5, is as follows: DVKVTQSSRYLVKRTGEKVFLECVQDMDHENMFWYRQDPGLGLRLIYFSYDVKMKEKGDIPEGYSVSREKKERFSLILESASTNQTSMYLCASSPLNQPQHFGDGTRLSIL.